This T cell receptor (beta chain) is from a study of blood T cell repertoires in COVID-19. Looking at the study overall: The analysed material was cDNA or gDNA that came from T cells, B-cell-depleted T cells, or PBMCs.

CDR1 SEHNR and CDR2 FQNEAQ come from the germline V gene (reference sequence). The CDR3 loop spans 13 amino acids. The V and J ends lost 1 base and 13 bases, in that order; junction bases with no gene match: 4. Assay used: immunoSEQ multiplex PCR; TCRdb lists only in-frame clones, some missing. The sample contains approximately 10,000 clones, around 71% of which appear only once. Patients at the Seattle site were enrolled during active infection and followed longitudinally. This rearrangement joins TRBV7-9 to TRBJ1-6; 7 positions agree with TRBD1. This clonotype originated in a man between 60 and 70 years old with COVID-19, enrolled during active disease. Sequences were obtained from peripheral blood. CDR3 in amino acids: CASSLEGAGPLHF. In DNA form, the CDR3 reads TGTGCCAGCAGCTTAGAGGGGGCTGGGCCCCTCCACTTT.